One and the same sample provided the 9 T cell receptor beta chains below, sequenced in a study of T cell changes during pregnancy in multiple sclerosis (dated by TCRdb to between 2018 and 2020). The library was built by means of the immunoSEQ multiplex PCR assay. The source is immuneACCESS, and TCRdb retained only in-frame sequences with V and J called. Part of the clones is not carried over; for the studies checked, unresolved V genes explain less than half of this, and the remainder is unexplained. The sample profile shows about 30,000 clones; around 89% of them were found once. The ten largest clones take up 3% to 3.5% of the sample. Source: CD4+ T cells from peripheral blood mononuclear cells, taken in the first trimester of pregnancy. The receptors here all came from a female donor in good health, enrolled as a control in a pregnancy study.

The CDR3 loop is CASTQGQGKQYF. In DNA form, the CDR3 reads TGTGCCAGCACCCAGGGACAGGGGAAGCAGTACTTC. The genes are TRBV2 and TRBJ2-7; 10 bases agree with TRBD1. Unmatched junction bases numbered 5, after V lost 7 bases and J lost 8 bases. This CDR3 contains 12 residues. Germline V gene sequence: CDR1 SNHLY, CDR2 FYNNEI.

The chain has TRBV19 and TRBJ2-1; 8 bases fit TRBD1. V was pared by 4 bases and J by 0 bases, with 17 bases of the junction left unmatched. The CDR3 runs 20 residues. Germline CDR1 LNHDA, CDR2 SQIVND (reference sequence). CDR3 coding DNA: TGTGCCAGTAGTACTCCCATCCCCCTGAGACAGGGGAGCTCCTACAATGAGCAGTTCTTC. Translation: CASSTPIPLRQGSSYNEQFF.

CDR3 nucleotide sequence: TGTGCCAGCTCACCTCAGCGAGACTATGGCTACACCTTC. Its protein product is CASSPQRDYGYTF. The chain uses TRBV18 and TRBJ1-2, with unresolved D. V lost 3 bases, J lost 3 bases, and 8 bases lay in between. CDR1 and CDR2 from the germline V gene are KGHSH and LQKENI. The CDR3 loop spans 13 amino acids.

The chain has TRBV4-1 and TRBJ2-1, with 7 positions matching TRBD2. The CDR3 length is 16 residues. CDR1 and CDR2 (germline): MGHRA, YSYEKL. Losses at the gene ends were 1 base for V and 9 bases for J; bases not matched to a gene: 12. CDR3 sequence (DNA): TGCGCCAGCAGCCAAGTCACGGCGGGAGCTCGAAGTGAGCAGTTCTTC. This gives the protein CASSQVTAGARSEQFF.

The chain joins TRBV18 to TRBJ2-3, with 10 nucleotides matching TRBD1. The V segment lost 3 bases and the J segment 4 bases; nucleotides outside the gene matches: 10. Germline values: CDR1 KGHSH, CDR2 LQKENI. This CDR3 comprises 17 residues. The CDR3 region has the DNA TGTGCCAGCTCACCCAAGAGACAGGGGGCTTTGTCAGATACGCAGTATTTT. Its protein is CASSPKRQGALSDTQYF.

The chain couples TRBV28 to TRBJ2-1, with D perhaps matching TRBD1 (6 bases). The CDR3 runs to 13 residues. V was pared by 6 bases and J by 7 bases, with 13 bases between. Per germline, CDR1 MDHEN and CDR2 SYDVKM. The CDR3 DNA follows: TGTGCCAGCAGACAGGGCTATTTGAATGAGCAGTTCTTC. It specifies CASRQGYLNEQFF.

The chain recombines TRBV28 with TRBJ2-5, with D maybe TRBD2 (5 bases). The CDR3 runs to 12 residues. The V end was cut by 6 bases, the J end by 5 bases, with 10 bases between. Germline V CDR1 and CDR2: MDHEN, SYDVKM. CDR3 DNA sequence: TGTGCCAGCAGGTCAGGCGGGGAGACCCAGTACTTC. Amino acid sequence: CASRSGGETQYF.

The chain couples TRBV7-2 to TRBJ2-2, with TRBD2 identical over 7 bases. V was clipped by 5 bases and J by 11 bases; unmatched bases: 8. The CDR3 loop spans 13 amino acids. CDR1 is SGHTA, CDR2 FQGNSA, per germline. The CDR3 DNA reads as TGTGCCAGCAGCCCCGGACTAGTCGGTGAGCTGTTTTTT. Translating gives CASSPGLVGELFF.

Only one count was recorded for this clone. V is TRBV19 and J is TRBJ1-2, with D possibly matching TRBD1 (6 bases). The CDR3 totals 14 residues. Trimming left V 8 bases short and J 2 bases short, with 15 bases between. The germline CDR1 and CDR2 sequences are LNHDA and SQIVND (reference sequence). The CDR3 protein is CASRPPDRNYGYTF. CDR3 bases: TGTGCCAGTCGCCCTCCTGACAGGAACTATGGCTACACCTTC.